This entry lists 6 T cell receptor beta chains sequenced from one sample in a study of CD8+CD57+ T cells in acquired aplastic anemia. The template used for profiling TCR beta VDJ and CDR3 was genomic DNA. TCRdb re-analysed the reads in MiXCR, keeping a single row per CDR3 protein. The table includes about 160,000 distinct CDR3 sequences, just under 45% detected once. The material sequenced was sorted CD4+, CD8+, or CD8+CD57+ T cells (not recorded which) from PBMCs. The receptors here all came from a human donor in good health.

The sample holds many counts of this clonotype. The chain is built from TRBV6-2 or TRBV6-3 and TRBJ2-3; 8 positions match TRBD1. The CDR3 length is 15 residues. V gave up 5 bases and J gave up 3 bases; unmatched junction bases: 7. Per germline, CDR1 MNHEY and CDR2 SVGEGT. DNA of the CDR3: TGTGCCAGCAGTCGCGACAGGGGACCGACAGATACGCAGTATTTT. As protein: CASSRDRGPTDTQYF.

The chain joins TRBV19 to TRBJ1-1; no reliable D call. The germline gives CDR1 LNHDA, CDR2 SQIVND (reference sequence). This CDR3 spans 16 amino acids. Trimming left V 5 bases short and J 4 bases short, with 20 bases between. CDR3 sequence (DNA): TGTGCCAGTAGTTCAGCGAGACAAACAAGGACCACTGAAGCTTTCTTT. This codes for CASSSARQTRTTEAFF.

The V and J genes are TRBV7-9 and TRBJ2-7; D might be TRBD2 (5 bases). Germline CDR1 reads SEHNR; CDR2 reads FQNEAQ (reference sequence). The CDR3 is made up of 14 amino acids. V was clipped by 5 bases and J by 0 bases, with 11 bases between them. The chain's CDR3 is CASSPQAGSYEQYF. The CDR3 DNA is TGTGCCAGCAGCCCCCAGGCGGGCTCCTACGAGCAGTACTTC.

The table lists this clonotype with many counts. CDR3 in DNA: TGTGCCAGCAGATTCACAATCCAAGAGACCCAGTACTTC. This encodes CASRFTIQETQYF. V and J are TRBV5-6 and TRBJ2-5; D not certain. Trimming pared 5 bases from V and 1 base from J, leaving 9 bases between. The CDR3 is 13 residues long. Germline CDR1 is SGHDT and CDR2 is YYEEEE.

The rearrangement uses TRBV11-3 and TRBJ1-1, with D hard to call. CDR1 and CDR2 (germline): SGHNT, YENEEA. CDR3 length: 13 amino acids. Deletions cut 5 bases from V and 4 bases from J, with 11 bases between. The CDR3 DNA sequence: TGTGCCAGCAGCCAAAGGGAGTTCACTGAAGCTTTCTTT. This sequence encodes CASSQREFTEAFF.

CDR3 loop: CASSLQRLAGNEQFF. As DNA, the CDR3 is TGTGCCAGCAGCTTACAACGACTAGCTGGCAATGAGCAGTTCTTC. V usage is TRBV7-9 and J usage is TRBJ2-5; 7 bases fit TRBD2. The end of the DNA fits TRBJ2-1 better, so the J call may be wrong. Germline CDR1 is SEHNR and CDR2 is FQNEAQ (reference sequence). This CDR3 is 15 amino acids long.